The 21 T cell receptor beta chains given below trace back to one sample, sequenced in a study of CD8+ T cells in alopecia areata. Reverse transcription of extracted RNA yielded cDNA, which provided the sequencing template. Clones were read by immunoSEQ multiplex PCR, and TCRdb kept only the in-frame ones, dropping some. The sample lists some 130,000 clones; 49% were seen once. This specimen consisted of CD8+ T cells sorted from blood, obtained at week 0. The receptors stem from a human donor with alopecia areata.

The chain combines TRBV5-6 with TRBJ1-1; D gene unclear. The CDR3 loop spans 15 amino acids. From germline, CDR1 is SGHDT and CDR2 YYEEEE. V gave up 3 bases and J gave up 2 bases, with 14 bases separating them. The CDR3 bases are TGTGCCAGCAGCTCCGACACCCACCCTAACACTGAAGCTTTCTTT. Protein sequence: CASSSDTHPNTEAFF.

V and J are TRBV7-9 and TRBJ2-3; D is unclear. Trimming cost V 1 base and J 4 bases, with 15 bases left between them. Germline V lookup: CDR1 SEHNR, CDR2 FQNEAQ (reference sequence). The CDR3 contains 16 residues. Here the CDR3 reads CASSLESLGIPDTQYF. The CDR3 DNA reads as TGTGCCAGCAGCTTAGAGTCTTTGGGGATTCCAGATACGCAGTATTTT.

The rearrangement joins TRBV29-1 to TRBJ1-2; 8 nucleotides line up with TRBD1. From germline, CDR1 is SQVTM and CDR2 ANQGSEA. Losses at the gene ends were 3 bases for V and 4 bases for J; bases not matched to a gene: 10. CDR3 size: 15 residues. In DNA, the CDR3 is TGCAGCGTTGAGCTCAGGGGGCGCGCCGGCTATGGCTACACCTTC. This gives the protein CSVELRGRAGYGYTF.

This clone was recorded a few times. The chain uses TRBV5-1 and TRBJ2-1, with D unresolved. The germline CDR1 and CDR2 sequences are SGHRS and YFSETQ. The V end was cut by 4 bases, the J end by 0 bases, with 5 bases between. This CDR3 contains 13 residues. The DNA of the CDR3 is TGCGCCAGCAGCCTAAGCTCCTACAATGAGCAGTTCTTC. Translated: CASSLSSYNEQFF.

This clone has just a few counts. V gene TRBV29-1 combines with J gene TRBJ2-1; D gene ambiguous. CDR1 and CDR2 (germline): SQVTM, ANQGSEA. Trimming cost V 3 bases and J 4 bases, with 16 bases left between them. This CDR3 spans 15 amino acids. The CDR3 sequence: CSVDGVAGPYNEQFF. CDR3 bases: TGCAGCGTTGATGGGGTGGCAGGCCCTTACAATGAGCAGTTCTTC.

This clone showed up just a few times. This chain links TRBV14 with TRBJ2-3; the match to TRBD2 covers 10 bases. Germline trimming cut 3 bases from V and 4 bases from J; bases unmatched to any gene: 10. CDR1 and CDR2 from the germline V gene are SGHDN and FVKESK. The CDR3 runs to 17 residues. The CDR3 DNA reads TGTGCCAGCAGCCAGCCTCAACTAGCGGGGACCCCAGATACGCAGTATTTT. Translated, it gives CASSQPQLAGTPDTQYF.

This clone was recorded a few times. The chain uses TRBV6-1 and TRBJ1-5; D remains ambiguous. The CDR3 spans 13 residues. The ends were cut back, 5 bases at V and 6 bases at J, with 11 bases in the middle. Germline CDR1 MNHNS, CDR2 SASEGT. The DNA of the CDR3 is TGTGCCAGCAGTCCAGGTGGCGTTCAGCCCCAGCATTTT. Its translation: CASSPGGVQPQHF.

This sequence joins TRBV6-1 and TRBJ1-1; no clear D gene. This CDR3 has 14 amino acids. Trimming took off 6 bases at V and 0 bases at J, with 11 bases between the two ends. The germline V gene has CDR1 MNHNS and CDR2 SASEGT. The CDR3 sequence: CASRSGIMNTEAFF. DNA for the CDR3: TGTGCCAGCAGGTCCGGAATCATGAACACTGAAGCTTTCTTT.

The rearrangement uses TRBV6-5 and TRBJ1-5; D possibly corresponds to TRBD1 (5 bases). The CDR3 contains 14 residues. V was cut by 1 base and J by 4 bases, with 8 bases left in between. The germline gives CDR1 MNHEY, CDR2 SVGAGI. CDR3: CASSYFGGNQPQHF. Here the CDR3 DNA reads TGTGCCAGCAGTTACTTTGGGGGAAATCAGCCCCAGCATTTT.

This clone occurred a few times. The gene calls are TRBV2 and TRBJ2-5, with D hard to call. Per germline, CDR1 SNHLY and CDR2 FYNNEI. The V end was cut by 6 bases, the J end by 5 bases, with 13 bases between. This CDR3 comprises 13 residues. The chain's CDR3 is CASSKWPMETQYF. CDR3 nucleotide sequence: TGTGCCAGCAGCAAATGGCCAATGGAGACCCAGTACTTC.

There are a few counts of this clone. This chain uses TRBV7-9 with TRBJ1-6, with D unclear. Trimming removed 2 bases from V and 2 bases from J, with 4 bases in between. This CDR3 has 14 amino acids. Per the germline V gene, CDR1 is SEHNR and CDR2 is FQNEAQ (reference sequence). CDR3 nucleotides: TGTGCCAGCAGCTTACGAGCCTATAATTCACCCCTCCACTTT. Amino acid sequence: CASSLRAYNSPLHF.

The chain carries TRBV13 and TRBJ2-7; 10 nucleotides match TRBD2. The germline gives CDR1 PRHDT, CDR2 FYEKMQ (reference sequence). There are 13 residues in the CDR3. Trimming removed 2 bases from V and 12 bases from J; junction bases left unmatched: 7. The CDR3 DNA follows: TGTGCCAGCAGCTTAACGCTAGCGGGGGCAAGGTACTTC. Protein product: CASSLTLAGARYF.

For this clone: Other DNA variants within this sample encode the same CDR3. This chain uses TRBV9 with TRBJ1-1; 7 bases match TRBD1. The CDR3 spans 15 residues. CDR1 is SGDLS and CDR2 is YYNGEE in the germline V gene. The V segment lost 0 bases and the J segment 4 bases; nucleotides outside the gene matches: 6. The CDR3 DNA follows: TGTGCCAGCAGCGTAGTGCAGGGGGGGAGCACTGAAGCTTTCTTT. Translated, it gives CASSVVQGGSTEAFF.

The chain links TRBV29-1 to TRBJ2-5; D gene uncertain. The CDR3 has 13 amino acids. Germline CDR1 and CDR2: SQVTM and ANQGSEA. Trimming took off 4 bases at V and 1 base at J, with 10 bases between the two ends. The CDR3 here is CSVGSEPQETQYF. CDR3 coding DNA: TGCAGCGTTGGCTCCGAACCCCAAGAGACCCAGTACTTC.

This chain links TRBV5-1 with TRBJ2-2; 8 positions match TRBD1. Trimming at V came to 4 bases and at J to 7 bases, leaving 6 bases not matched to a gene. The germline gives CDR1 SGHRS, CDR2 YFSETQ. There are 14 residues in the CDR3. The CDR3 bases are TGCGCCAGCAGCCTCAGGGGGACAGGCGGGGAGCTGTTTTTT. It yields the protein CASSLRGTGGELFF.

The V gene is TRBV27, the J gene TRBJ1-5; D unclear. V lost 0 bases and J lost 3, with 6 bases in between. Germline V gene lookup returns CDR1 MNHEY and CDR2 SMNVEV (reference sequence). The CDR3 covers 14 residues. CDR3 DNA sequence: TGTGCCAGCAGTTTATCGTCGGCCAATCAGCCCCAGCATTTT. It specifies CASSLSSANQPQHF.

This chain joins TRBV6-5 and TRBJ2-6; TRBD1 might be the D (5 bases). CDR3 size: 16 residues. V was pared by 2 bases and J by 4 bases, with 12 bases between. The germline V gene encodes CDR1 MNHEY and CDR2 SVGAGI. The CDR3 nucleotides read TGTGCCAGCAGTTACCTTCAGGGTACCGGGGCCAACGTCCTGACTTTC. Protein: CASSYLQGTGANVLTF.

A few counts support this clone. CDR3 in amino acids: CASSLDSWKGYTF. CDR3 in DNA: TGCGCCAGCAGCCTCGACTCCTGGAAGGGCTACACCTTC. The chain employs TRBV4-1 and TRBJ1-2; D is undetermined. Trimming pared 4 bases from V and 8 bases from J, leaving 14 bases between. This CDR3 region has 13 residues. Looked up from germline, CDR1 is MGHRA and CDR2 is YSYEKL.

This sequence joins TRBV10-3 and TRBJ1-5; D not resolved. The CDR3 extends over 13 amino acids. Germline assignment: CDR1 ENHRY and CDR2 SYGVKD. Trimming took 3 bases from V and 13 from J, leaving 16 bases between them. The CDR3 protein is CAISDYDIGNQHF. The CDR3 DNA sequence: TGTGCCATCAGTGATTACGATATCGGGAATCAGCATTTT.

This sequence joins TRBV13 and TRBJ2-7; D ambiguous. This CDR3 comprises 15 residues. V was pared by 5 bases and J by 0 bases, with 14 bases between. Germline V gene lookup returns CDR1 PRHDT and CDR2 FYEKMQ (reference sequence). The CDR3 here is CASSEDGRSSYEQYF. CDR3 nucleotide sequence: TGTGCCAGCAGCGAAGACGGAAGGAGCTCCTACGAGCAGTACTTC.

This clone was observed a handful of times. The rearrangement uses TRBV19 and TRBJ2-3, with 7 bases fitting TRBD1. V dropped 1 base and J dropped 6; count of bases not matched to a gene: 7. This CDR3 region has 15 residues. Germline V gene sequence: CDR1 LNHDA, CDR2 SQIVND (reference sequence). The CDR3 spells CASSIGTGVGDTQYF. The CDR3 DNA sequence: TGTGCCAGTAGTATAGGTACAGGGGTTGGTGATACGCAGTATTTT.